A selection of T cell receptor beta chains follows, all from one sample in a study of patients and donors after allogeneic stem cell transplantation. One entry per CDR3 protein, called by TCRdb with MiXCR from the RT-PCR reads. The sample consists of about a million distinct CDR3 sequences, roughly 18% of them appearing once. The sequenced material came from blood, either unsorted or a sorted T cell fraction (not recorded which). These receptors were collected from a human donor who was either an allogeneic HSCT recipient or a stem cell or donor lymphocyte infusion donor (not recorded which). It is not recorded whose cells these are; they may come from a transplant donor. Both conserved end residues are part of each CDR3.

V gene	J gene	CDR3 length	CDR3 protein
TRBV4-3	TRBJ1-2	13	CASSQAGERGYTF
TRBV5-6	TRBJ1-5	15	CASSPSPASNQPQHF
TRBV25-1	TRBJ2-7	17	CASSDDPRLAGEHEQYF
TRBV20-1	TRBJ2-7	15	CSARIRQGRYYEQYF
TRBV20-1	TRBJ2-1	13	CSGWTGSYNEQFF
TRBV3-1	TRBJ1-1	14	CATTGSGAGTEAFF
TRBV25-1	TRBJ1-1	14	CASSDTKGVPEAFF
TRBV11-2	TRBJ2-5	15	CASSIAGGQQETQYF
TRBV5-1	TRBJ2-1	19	CASSSRLAGLPVRSNEQFF
TRBV18	TRBJ2-7	13	CASSPVEAYEQYF
TRBV15	TRBJ2-1	16	CATSRVLGGLGDEQFF
TRBV20-1	TRBJ1-2	14	CSAPGGRGDGGYTF
TRBV2	TRBJ2-3	15	CASSGITTNTDTQYF
TRBV12-3/TRBV12-4	TRBJ2-7	12	CASSPTAFEQYF
TRBV20-1	TRBJ1-2	13	CSARVEQNYGYTF
TRBV28	TRBJ1-4	13	CAIQTGDNEKLFF
TRBV18	TRBJ2-5	17	CASSPRLSGTGEETQYF
TRBV6-1	TRBJ2-7	14	CASRPGQRTYEQYF
TRBV20-1	TRBJ1-1	11	CSASGQQEAFF
TRBV10-3	TRBJ2-5	16	CAISDRTSGGKETQYF
TRBV7-8	TRBJ1-1	15	CASSLEVGLNTEAFF
TRBV19	TRBJ2-7	14	CASSRQGPPSEQYF
TRBV20-1	TRBJ2-7	11	CSARAVYEQYF
TRBV5-4	TRBJ2-7	15	CASSLGTGSPDEQYF
TRBV7-2	TRBJ2-2	17	CASSLIGLAVGTGELFF
TRBV20-1	TRBJ2-7	14	CSARRGEGFYEQYF
TRBV7-3	TRBJ1-1	14	CASSLLGRNTEAFF
TRBV6-1	TRBJ1-1	14	CASRVQGAYTEAFF
TRBV5-1	TRBJ1-2	16	CASSLSPGQGNYGYTF
TRBV7-9	TRBJ2-7	15	CASSLPRDRVSEQYF
TRBV7-2	TRBJ2-7	17	CASSLSRLAGRSYEQYF
TRBV29-1	TRBJ2-5	16	CSVETGLSSGPGTQYF
TRBV6-2/TRBV6-3	TRBJ2-5	12	CASSQMTSAQYF
TRBV6-5	TRBJ2-7	19	CASSYVSVLGGRVAYEQYF
TRBV11-2	TRBJ1-5	18	CASSLGSGGRLSNQPQHF
TRBV20-1	TRBJ2-4	15	CSASLRTSGQNIQYF
TRBV12-3/TRBV12-4	TRBJ1-6	14	CASSLRGDNSPLHF
TRBV20-1	TRBJ2-1	11	CSARVASGEFF
TRBV7-8	TRBJ2-3	15	CASSSTPLSTDTQYF
TRBV2	TRBJ2-1	16	CASSSQPDRVYNEQFF
TRBV20-1	TRBJ2-1	15	CSARVAQTTDNEQFF
TRBV5-1	TRBJ1-1	12	CASSLGFPEAFF
TRBV6-6	TRBJ2-7	12	CASSYENYEQYF
TRBV7-6	TRBJ1-1	14	CASSSGTEATEAFF
TRBV20-1	TRBJ1-5	12	CSARKSGGPQHF
TRBV7-8	TRBJ1-1	14	CASSFRQQNTEAFF
TRBV18	TRBJ1-5	15	CASSQDRGRNQPQHF
TRBV11-2	TRBJ2-1	18	CASSSPKRRGGLYNEQFF
TRBV12-5	TRBJ2-2	14	CASGGTPYTGELFF
TRBV12-3/TRBV12-4	TRBJ2-2	14	CASEDRVNTGELFF
TRBV12-3/TRBV12-4	TRBJ1-3	14	CASSLNRASNTIYF
TRBV20-1	TRBJ2-5	15	CSALSETGGGSTQYF
TRBV19	TRBJ2-1	14	CASSIDEGRYEQFF